The sequence of this TCR beta chain was determined in a study of blood T cell repertoires in COVID-19. In germline, CDR1 is SGHRS, CDR2 YFSETQ. After removal of 0 bases from V and 3 bases from J, the junction contained 6 bases not matched to a gene. This CDR3 contains 16 residues. Assay: immunoSEQ multiplex PCR; the TCRdb copy retains only in-frame clones and omits some. The table lists 200,000 or so clones, around 81% of them singletons, with around 0.93% in the top ten. Seattle enrolled patients during active infection and tracked them longitudinally. Sample: peripheral blood. The source is a man aged 60-69 years with COVID-19, enrolled during active disease. The chain recombines TRBV5-1 with TRBJ2-5; 9 nucleotides align to TRBD2. The CDR3 loop reads CASSLAPSGVKETQYF. CDR3 coding DNA: TGCGCCAGCAGCTTGGCCCCTAGCGGGGTAAAAGAGACCCAGTACTTC.